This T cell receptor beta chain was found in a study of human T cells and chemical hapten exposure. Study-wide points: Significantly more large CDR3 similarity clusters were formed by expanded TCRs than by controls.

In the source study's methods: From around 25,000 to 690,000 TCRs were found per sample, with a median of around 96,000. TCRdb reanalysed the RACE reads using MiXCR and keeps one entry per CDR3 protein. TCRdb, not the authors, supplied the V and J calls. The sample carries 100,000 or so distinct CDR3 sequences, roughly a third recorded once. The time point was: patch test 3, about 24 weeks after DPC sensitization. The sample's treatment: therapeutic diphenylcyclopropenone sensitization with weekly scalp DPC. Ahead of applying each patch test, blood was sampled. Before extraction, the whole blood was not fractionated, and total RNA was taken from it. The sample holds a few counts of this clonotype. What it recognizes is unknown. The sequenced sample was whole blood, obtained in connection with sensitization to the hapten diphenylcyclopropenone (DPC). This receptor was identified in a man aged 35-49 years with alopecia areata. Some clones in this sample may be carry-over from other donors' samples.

The CDR3 DNA is TGTGCCATCAGTGAGTCTGAGCGGGAGGGGGAGACCCAGTACTTC. Translating gives CAISESEREGETQYF. The chain couples TRBV10-3 to TRBJ2-5, with TRBD2 matching 10 bases. The CDR3 has 15 amino acids. Germline CDR1 and CDR2: ENHRY and SYGVKD. V shed 0 bases, J shed 5 bases, and the junction held 3 bases outside the gene matches.